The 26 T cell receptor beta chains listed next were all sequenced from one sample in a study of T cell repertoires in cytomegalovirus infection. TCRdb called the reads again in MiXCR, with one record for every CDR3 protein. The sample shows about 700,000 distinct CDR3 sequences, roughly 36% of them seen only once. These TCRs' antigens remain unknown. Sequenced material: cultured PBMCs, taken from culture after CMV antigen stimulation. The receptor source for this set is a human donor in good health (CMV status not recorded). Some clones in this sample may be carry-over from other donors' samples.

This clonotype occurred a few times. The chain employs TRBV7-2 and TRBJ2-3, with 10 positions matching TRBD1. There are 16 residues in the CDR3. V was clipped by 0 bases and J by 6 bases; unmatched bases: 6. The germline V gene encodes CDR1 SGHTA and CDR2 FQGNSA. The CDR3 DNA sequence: TGTGCCAGCAGCTTAGCAGGGACAGGGGCCTGGGATACGCAGTATTTT. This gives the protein CASSLAGTGAWDTQYF.

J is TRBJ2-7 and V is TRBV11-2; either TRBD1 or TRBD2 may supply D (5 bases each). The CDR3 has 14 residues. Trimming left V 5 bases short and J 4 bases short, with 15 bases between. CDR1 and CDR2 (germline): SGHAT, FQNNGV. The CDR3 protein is CASSPGTVRYEQYF. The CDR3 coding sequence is TGTGCCAGCAGCCCAGGGACGGTGAGGTACGAGCAGTACTTC. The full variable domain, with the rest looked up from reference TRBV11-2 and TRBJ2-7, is EAGVAQSPRYKIIEKRQSVAFWCNPISGHATLYWYQQILGQGPKLLIQFQNNGVVDDSQLPKDRFSAERLKGVDSTLKIQPAKLEDSAVYLCASSPGTVRYEQYFGPGTRLTVT.

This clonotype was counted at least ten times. CDR3 sequence reads: CASSSGGVDYGYTF. Written as DNA, the CDR3 is TGTGCCAGCAGTTCTGGTGGGGTTGACTATGGCTACACCTTC. The chain recombines TRBV7-9 with TRBJ1-2; the D is unclear. Trimming removed 6 bases from V and 3 bases from J, with 14 bases in between. The CDR3 is 14 amino acids. Germline CDR1 and CDR2: SEHNR and FQNEAQ (reference sequence). Full variable domain (remainder filled in from reference TRBV7-9 and TRBJ1-2): DTGVSQNPRHKITKRGQNVTFRCDPISEHNRLYWYRQTLGQGPEFLTYFQNEAQLEKSRLLSDRFSAERPKGSFSTLEIQRTEQGDSAMYLCASSSGGVDYGYTFGSGTRLTVV.

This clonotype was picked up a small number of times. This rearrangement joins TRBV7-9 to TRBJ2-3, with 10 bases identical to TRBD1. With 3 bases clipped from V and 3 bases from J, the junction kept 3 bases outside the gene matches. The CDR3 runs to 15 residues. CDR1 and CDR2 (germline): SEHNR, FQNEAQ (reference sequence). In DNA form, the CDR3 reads TGTGCCAGCAGCTTCTGGACAGGGGGAACAGATACGCAGTATTTT. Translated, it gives CASSFWTGGTDTQYF.

The CDR3 DNA is TGTGCCAGCAGCTTAGTATACGGTGCGGGAGGGGGGTTTCATGAGCAGTTCTTC. Translation: CASSLVYGAGGGFHEQFF. The chain carries TRBV11-2 and TRBJ2-1; 9 bases match TRBD2. The CDR3 loop spans 18 amino acids. The ends lost 1 base at V and 8 bases at J; junction bases unmatched: 15. Germline CDR1 is SGHAT and CDR2 is FQNNGV. Full variable domain (rest looked up from reference TRBV11-2 and TRBJ2-1): EAGVAQSPRYKIIEKRQSVAFWCNPISGHATLYWYQQILGQGPKLLIQFQNNGVVDDSQLPKDRFSAERLKGVDSTLKIQPAKLEDSAVYLCASSLVYGAGGGFHEQFFGPGTRLTVL.

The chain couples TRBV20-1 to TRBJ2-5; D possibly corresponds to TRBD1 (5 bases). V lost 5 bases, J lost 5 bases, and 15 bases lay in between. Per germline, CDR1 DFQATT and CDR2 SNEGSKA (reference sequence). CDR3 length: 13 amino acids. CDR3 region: CSAPRQLGETQYF. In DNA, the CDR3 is TGCAGTGCTCCCAGACAGCTAGGGGAGACCCAGTACTTC.

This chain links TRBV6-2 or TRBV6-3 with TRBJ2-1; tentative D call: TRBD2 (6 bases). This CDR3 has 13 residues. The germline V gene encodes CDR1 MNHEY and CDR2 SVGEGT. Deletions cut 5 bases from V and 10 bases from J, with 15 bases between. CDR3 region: CASSNEAGGEQFF. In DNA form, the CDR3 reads TGTGCCAGCAGTAACGAAGCGGGTGGGGAGCAGTTCTTC.

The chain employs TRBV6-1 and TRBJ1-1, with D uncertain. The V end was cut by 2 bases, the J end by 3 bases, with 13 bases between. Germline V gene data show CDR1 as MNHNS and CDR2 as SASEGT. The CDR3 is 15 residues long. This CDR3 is CASSEYGFRDTEAFF. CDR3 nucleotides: TGTGCCAGCAGTGAATACGGTTTTCGCGACACTGAAGCTTTCTTT.

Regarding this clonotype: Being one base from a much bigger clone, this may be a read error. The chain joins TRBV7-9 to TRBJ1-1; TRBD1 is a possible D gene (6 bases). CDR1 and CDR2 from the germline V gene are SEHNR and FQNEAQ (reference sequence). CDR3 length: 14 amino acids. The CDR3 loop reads CASSLGAGATEAIF. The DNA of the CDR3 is TGTGCCAGCAGCTTAGGTGCAGGGGCCACTGAAGCTATCTTT.

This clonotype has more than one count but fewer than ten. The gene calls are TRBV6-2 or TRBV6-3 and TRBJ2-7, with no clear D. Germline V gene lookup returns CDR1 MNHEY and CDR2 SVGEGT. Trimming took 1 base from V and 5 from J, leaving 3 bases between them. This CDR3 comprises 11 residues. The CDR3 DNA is TGTGCCAGCAGTTACTACAACGAGCAGTACTTC. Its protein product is CASSYYNEQYF.

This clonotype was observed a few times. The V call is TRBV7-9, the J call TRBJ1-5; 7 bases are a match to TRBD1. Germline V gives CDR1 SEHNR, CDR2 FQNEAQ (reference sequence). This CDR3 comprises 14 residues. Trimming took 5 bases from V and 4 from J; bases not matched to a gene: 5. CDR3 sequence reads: CASSPGTVNQPQHF. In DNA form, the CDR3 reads TGTGCCAGCAGCCCCGGGACAGTAAATCAGCCCCAGCATTTT.

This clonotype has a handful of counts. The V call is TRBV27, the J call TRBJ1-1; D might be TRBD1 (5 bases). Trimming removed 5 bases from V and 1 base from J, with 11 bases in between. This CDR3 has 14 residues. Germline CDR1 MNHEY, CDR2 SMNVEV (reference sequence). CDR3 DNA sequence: TGTGCCAGCAGTCCAACTCAGGGGAACACTGAAGCTTTCTTT. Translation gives CASSPTQGNTEAFF.

For the CDR3, the DNA is TGTGCCAGCAGTATTAAACAGGGGACCAAAAACATTCAGTACTTC. Amino acid sequence: CASSIKQGTKNIQYF. The rearrangement joins TRBV12-3 or TRBV12-4 to TRBJ2-4; TRBD1 matches 7 bases. J gave up 2 bases and V 5 bases, and 6 bases lay outside the gene matches. This CDR3 contains 15 residues.

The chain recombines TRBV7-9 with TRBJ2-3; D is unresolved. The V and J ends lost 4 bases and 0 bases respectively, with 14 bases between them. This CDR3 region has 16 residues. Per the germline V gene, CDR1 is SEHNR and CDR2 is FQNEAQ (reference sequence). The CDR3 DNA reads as TGTGCCAGCAGCTCGGCCGGCCCCTCTAGCACAGATACGCAGTATTTT. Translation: CASSSAGPSSTDTQYF.

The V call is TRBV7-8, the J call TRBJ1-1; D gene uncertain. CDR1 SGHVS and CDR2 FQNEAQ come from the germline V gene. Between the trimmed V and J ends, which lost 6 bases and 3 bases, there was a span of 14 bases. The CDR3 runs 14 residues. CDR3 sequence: CASSLNFWDTEAFF. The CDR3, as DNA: TGTGCCAGCAGTCTCAATTTTTGGGACACTGAAGCTTTCTTT. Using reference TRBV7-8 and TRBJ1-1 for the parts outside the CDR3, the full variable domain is GAGVSQSPRYKVAKRGQDVALRCDPISGHVSLFWYQQALGQGPEFLTYFQNEAQLDKSGLPSDRFFAERPEGSVSTLKIQRTQQEDSAVYLCASSLNFWDTEAFFGQGTRLTVV.

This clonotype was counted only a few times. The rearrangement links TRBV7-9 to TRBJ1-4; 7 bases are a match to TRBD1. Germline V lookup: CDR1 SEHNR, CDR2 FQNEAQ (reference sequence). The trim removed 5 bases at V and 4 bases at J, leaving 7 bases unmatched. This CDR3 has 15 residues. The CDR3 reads CASSRSGQHNEKLFF. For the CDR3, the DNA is TGTGCCAGCAGCCGATCGGGACAGCATAATGAAAAACTGTTTTTT.

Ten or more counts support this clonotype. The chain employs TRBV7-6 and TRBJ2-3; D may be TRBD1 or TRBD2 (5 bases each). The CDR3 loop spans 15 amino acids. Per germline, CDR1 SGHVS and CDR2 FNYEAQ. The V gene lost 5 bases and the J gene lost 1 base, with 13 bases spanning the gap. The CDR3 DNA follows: TGTGCCAGCAGCCCCCGGGACCGAGGCACAGATACGCAGTATTTT. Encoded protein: CASSPRDRGTDTQYF. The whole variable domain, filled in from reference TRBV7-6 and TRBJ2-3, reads GAGVSQSPRYKVTKRGQDVALRCDPISGHVSLYWYRQALGQGPEFLTYFNYEAQQDKSGLPNDRFSAERPEGSISTLTIQRTEQRDSAMYRCASSPRDRGTDTQYFGPGTRLTVL.

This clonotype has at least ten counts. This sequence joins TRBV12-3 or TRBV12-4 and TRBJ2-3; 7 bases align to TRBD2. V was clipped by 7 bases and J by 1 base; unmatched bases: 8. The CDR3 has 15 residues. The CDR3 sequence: CASIRGDAGTDTQYF. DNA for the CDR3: TGTGCCAGCATCCGGGGGGACGCCGGCACAGATACGCAGTATTTT.

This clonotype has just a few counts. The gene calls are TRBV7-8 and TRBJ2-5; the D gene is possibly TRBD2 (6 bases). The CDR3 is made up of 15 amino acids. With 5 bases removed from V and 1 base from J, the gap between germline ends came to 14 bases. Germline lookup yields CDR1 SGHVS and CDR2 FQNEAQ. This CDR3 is CASSPLRGPQETQYF. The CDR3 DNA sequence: TGTGCCAGCAGCCCCTTGCGGGGCCCCCAAGAGACCCAGTACTTC.

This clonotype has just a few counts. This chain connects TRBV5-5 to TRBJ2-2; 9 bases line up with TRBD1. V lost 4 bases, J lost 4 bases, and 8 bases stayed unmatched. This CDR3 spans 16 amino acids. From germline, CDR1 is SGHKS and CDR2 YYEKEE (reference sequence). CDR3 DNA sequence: TGTGCCAGCAGCCCGGGCTGGACAGGGGTCACCGGGGAGCTGTTTTTT. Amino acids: CASSPGWTGVTGELFF.

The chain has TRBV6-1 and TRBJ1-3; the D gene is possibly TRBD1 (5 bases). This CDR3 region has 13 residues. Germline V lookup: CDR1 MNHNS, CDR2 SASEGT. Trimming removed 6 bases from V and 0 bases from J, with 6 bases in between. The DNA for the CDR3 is TGTGCCAGCAGGACAGACTCTGGAAACACCATATATTTT. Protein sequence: CASRTDSGNTIYF.

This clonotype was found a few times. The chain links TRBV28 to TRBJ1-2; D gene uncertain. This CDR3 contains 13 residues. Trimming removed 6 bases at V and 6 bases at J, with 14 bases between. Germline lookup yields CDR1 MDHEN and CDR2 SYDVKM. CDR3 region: CASRQKIRNGYTF. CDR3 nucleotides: TGTGCCAGCAGACAGAAAATAAGAAATGGCTACACCTTC.

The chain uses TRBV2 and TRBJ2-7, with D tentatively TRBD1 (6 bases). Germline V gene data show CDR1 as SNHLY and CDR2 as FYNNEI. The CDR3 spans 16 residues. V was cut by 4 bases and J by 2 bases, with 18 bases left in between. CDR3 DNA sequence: TGTGCCAGCAGTGTCCCAGGGGTTGAGGCCACCTACGAGCAGTACTTC. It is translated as CASSVPGVEATYEQYF.

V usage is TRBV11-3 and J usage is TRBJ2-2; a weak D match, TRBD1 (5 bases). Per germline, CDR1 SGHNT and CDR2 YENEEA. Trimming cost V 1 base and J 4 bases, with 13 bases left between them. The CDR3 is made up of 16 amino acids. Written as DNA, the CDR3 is TGTGCCAGCAGCTTAGGCCTCATCCAGGGCACCGGGGAGCTGTTTTTT. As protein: CASSLGLIQGTGELFF. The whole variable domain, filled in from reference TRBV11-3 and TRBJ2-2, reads EAGVVQSPRYKIIEKKQPVAFWCNPISGHNTLYWYLQNLGQGPELLIRYENEEAVDDSQLPKDRFSAERLKGVDSTLKIQPAELGDSAVYLCASSLGLIQGTGELFFGEGSRLTVL.

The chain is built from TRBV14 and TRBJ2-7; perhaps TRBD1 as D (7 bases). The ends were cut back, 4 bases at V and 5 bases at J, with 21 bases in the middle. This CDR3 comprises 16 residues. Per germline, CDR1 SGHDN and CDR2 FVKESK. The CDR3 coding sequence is TGTGCCAGCAGCCGCAACGCGGGGCAGGGGGTTGACGAGCAGTACTTC. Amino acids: CASSRNAGQGVDEQYF.

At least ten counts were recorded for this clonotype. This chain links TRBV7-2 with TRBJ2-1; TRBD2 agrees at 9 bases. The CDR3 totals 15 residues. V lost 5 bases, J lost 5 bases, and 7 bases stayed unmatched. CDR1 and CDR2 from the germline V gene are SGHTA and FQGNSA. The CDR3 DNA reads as TGTGCCAGCAGCCCCTTAGCGGGAGTGGACAATGAGCAGTTCTTC. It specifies CASSPLAGVDNEQFF.